The entry below gives a single T cell receptor (beta chain) sequence along with its context. V dropped 2 bases and J dropped 8 bases, with 4 bases sitting between them. Germline CDR1 is KGHSH and CDR2 is LQKENI. The CDR3 covers 11 residues. The data stem from a study of T cell changes during pregnancy in multiple sclerosis. Data came from immunoSEQ multiplex PCR; TCRdb stores just in-frame clones and leaves some out. The data contain 65,000 to 95,000 clones, about 93% of them singletons. The chain combines TRBV18 with TRBJ1-3; D ambiguous. The source is a female donor in good health, enrolled as a control in a pregnancy study. Material: peripheral blood, obtained in the second trimester of pregnancy. DNA for the CDR3: TGTGCCAGCTCACCAGGAGACACCATATATTTT. Its protein is CASSPGDTIYF.